The present entry profiles one T cell receptor (delta chain) with its context. Antigen: not known. The TCRdb protein, from a much larger clone, departs from this DNA's translation at residue 14, likely by read error; the protein shown derives from the DNA. The record originates from a study of γδ T cells in repeated Plasmodium falciparum infection. Study details: The natural-infection arm compared Malian children under seasonal malaria with matched Australian children. Donors had four controlled P. falciparum NF54 infections over roughly 620 days.

Bulk repertoires came from Vgamma9/Vdelta2+ or Vdelta2-negative gammadelta T cells flow-sorted from PBMC. This CDR3 contains 18 residues. Germline CDR1 and CDR2: GEAIGNYY and EKD. TCRdb fed the multiplex PCR reads into CATT to redo clone calling. The sample holds 90,000 or so delta-chain clones, over 0.75% seen once. General study results and limits: Waves of new clonotype selection appeared after repeated controlled infections in Vdelta2-negative, largely Vdelta1+, gammadelta T cells.

This TCR was recovered from a pool of human donors (malaria-infected and uninfected, not separated). Material for sequencing was gamma-delta T cells from blood. The V gene is TRDV2, the J gene TRDJ1; TRDD3 aligns across 8 bases. TCRdb supplies no J gene; here it was assigned by aligning the nucleotide sequence to germline. The CDR3 nucleotides read TGTGCCTGTGACACCATCCTGGGGGACCCCCGGTACACCAATAAACTCATCTTT. Encoded protein: CACDTILGDPRYTNKLIF.